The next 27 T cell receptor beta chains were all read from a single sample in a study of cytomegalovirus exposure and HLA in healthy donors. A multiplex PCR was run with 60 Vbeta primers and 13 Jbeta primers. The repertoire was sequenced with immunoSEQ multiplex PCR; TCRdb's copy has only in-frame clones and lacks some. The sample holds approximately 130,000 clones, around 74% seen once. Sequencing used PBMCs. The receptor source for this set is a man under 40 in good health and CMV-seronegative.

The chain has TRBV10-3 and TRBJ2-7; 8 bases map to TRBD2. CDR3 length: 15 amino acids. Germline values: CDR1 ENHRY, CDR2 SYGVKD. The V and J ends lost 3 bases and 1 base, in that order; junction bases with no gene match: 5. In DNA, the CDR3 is TGTGCCATCAGTGACACTAGCGGTGCTTCCTACGAGCAGTACTTC. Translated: CAISDTSGASYEQYF.

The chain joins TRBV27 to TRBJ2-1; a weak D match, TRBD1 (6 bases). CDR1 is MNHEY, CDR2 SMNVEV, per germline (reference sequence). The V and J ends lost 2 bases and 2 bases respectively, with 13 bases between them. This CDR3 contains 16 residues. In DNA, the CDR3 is TGTGCCAGCAGTTTAGGGGGCACCCGGCCCTACAATGAGCAGTTCTTC. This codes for CASSLGGTRPYNEQFF.

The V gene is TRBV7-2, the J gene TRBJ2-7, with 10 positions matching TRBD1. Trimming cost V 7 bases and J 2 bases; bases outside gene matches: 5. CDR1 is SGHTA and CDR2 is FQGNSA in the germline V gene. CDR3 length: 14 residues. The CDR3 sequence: CASTSDRGAYEQYF. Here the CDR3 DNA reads TGTGCCAGCACCTCGGACAGGGGGGCCTACGAGCAGTACTTC.

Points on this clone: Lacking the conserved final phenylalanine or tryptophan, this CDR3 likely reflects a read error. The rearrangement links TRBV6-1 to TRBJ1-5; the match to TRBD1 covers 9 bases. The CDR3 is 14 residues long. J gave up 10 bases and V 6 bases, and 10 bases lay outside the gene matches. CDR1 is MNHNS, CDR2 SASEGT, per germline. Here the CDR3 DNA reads TGTGCCAGCAGACCTTGGACAGGGGAAGGACCCCAGCATGTT. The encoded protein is CASRPWTGEGPQHV.

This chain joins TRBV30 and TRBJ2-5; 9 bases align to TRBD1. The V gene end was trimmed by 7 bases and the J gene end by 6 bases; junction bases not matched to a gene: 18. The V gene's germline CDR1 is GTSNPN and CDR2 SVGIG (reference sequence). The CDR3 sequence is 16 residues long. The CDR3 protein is CASDFSGQGRLQTQYF. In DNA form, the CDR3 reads TGTGCCTCGGACTTTTCGGGACAGGGAAGGTTACAGACCCAGTACTTC. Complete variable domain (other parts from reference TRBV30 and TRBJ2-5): SQTIHQWPATLVQPVGSPLSLECTVEGTSNPNLYWYRQAAGRGLQLLFYSVGIGQISSEVPQNLSASRPQDRQFILSSKKLLLSDSGFYLCASDFSGQGRLQTQYFGPGTRLLVL.

CDR3 loop: CASSQDASLNYEQYF. In DNA form, the CDR3 reads TGCGCCAGCAGCCAAGATGCTAGCTTAAACTACGAGCAGTACTTC. The chain joins TRBV4-3 to TRBJ2-7; D possibly corresponds to TRBD2 (5 bases). The CDR3 consists of 15 residues. The germline CDR1 and CDR2 sequences are LGHNA and YSLEER. The V end lost 0 bases, the J end lost 3 bases, and 12 bases lay between the germline ends.

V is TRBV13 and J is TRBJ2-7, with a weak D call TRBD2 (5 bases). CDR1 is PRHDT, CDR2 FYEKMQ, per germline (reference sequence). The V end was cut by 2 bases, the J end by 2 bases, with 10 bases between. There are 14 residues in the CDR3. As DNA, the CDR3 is TGTGCCAGCAGCTTAACAGCGGATGCCTACGAGCAGTACTTC. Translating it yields CASSLTADAYEQYF.

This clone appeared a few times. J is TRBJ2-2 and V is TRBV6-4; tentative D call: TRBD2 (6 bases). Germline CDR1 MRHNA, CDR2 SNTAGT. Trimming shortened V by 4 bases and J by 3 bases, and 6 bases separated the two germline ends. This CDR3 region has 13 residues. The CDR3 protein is CASSAGDTGELFF. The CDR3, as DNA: TGTGCCAGCAGTGCGGGGGACACCGGGGAGCTGTTTTTT.

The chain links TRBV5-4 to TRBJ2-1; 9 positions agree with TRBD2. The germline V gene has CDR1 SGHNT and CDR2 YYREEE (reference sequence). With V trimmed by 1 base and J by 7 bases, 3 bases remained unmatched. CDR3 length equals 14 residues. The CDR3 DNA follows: TGTGCCAGCAGCTTGAAGCGGGGGGTTAATGAGCAGTTCTTC. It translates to CASSLKRGVNEQFF.

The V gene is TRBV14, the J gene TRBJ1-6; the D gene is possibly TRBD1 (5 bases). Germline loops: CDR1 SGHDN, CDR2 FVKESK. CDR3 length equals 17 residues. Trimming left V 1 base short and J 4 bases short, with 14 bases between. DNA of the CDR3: TGTGCCAGCAGCCAAGCTCCCTTGCGGGGGTATAATTCACCCCTCCACTTT. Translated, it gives CASSQAPLRGYNSPLHF.

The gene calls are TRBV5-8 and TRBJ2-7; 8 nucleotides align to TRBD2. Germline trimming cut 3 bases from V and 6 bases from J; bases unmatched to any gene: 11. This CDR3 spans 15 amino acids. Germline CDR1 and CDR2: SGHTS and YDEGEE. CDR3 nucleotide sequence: TGTGCCAGCAGCTACCCGGGACTAGGGACTATCGAGCAGTACTTC. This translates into CASSYPGLGTIEQYF.

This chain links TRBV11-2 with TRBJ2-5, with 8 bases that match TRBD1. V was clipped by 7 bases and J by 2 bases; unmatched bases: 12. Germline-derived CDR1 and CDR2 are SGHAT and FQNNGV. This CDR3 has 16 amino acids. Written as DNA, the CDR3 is TGTGCCAGCAAAATTGGGGGGACAGGAGTACAAGAGACCCAGTACTTC. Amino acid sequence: CASKIGGTGVQETQYF.

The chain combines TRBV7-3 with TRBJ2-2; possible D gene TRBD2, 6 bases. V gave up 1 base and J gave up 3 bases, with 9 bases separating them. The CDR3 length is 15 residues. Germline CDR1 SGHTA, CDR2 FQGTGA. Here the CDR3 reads CASSLKGGDTGELFF. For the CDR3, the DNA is TGTGCCAGCAGCTTAAAAGGCGGGGACACCGGGGAGCTGTTTTTT.

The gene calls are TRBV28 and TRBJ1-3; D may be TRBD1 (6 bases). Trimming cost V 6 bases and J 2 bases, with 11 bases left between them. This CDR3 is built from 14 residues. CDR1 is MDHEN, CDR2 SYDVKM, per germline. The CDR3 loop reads CASSPDSTGNTIYF. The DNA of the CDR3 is TGTGCCAGCAGCCCGGACAGCACTGGAAACACCATATATTTT.

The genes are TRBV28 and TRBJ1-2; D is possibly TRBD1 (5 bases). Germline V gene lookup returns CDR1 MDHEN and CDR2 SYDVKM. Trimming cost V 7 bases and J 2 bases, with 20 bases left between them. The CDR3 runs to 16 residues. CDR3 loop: CASTTLGLTVNYGYTF. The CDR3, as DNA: TGTGCCAGCACCACCCTGGGACTAACAGTGAACTATGGCTACACCTTC.

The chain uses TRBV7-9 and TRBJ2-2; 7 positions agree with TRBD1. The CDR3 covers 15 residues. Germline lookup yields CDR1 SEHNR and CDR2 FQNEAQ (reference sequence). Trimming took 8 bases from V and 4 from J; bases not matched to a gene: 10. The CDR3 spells CASGRDSLGTGELFF. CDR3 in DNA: TGTGCCAGCGGTAGGGACAGCCTAGGCACCGGGGAGCTGTTTTTT.

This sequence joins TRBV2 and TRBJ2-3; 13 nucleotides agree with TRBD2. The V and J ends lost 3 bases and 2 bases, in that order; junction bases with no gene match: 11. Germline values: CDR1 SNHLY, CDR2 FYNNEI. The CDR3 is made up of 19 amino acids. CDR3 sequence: CASSDSTPGLAGFTDTQYF. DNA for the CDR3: TGTGCCAGCAGTGATTCGACCCCGGGACTAGCGGGGTTCACAGATACGCAGTATTTT.

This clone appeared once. The CDR3 nucleotides read TGTGCCAGCAGCTCCAGCAGGGGGGTCTACAATGAGCAGTTCTTC. It encodes CASSSSRGVYNEQFF. V usage is TRBV7-2 and J usage is TRBJ2-1; D is possibly TRBD1 (7 bases). Trimming took off 4 bases at V and 3 bases at J, with 13 bases between the two ends. The CDR3 is 15 residues long. Per the germline V gene, CDR1 is SGHTA and CDR2 is FQGNSA.

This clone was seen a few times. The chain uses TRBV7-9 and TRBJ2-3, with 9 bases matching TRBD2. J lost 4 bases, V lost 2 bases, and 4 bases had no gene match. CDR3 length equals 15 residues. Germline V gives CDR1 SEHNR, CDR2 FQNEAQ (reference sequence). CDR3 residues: CASSLSLAGSDTQYF. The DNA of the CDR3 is TGTGCCAGCAGCTTAAGCCTAGCGGGATCAGATACGCAGTATTTT.

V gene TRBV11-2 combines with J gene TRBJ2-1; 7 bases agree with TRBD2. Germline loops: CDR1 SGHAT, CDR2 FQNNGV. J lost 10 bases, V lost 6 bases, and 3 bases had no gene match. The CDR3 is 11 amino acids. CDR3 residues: CASRGGWEQFF. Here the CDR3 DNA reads TGTGCCAGCAGGGGAGGGTGGGAGCAGTTCTTC. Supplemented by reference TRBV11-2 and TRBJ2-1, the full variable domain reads EAGVAQSPRYKIIEKRQSVAFWCNPISGHATLYWYQQILGQGPKLLIQFQNNGVVDDSQLPKDRFSAERLKGVDSTLKIQPAKLEDSAVYLCASRGGWEQFFGPGTRLTVL.

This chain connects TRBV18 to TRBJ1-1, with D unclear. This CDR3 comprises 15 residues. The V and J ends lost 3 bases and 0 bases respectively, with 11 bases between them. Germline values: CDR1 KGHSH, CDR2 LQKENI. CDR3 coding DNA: TGTGCCAGCTCACCCCGCCAGGCCCTGAACACTGAAGCTTTCTTT. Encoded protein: CASSPRQALNTEAFF.

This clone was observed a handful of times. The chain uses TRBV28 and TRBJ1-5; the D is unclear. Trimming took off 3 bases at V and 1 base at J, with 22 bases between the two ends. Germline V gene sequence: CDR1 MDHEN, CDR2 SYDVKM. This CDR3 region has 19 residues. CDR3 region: CASSFPLVSQAGSNQPQHF. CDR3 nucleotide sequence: TGTGCCAGCAGTTTCCCCCTCGTTTCCCAGGCGGGGAGCAATCAGCCCCAGCATTTT.

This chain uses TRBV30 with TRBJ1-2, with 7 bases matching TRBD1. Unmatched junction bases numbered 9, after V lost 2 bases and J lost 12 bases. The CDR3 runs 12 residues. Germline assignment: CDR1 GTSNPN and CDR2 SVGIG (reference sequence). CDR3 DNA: TGTGCCTGGAGTCCACGACAGGGTATGCACACCTTC. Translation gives CAWSPRQGMHTF.

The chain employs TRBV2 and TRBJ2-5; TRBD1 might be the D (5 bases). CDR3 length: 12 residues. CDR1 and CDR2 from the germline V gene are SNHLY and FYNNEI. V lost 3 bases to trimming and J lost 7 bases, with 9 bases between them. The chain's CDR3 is CASSDRDGTQYF. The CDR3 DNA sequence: TGTGCCAGCAGTGACAGGGATGGGACCCAGTACTTC.

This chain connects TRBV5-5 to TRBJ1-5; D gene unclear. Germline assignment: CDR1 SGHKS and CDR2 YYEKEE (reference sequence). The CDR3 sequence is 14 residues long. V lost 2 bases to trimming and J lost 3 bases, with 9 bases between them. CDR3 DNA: TGTGCCAGCAGCTTTGGTGAGATCAATCAGCCCCAGCATTTT. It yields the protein CASSFGEINQPQHF.

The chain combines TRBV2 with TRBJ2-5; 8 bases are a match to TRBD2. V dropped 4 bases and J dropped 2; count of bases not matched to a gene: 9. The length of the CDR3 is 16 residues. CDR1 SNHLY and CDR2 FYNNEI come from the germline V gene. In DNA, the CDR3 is TGTGCCAGCAGTGTAATGAGCGGGGGCTTTCAAGAGACCCAGTACTTC. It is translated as CASSVMSGGFQETQYF.

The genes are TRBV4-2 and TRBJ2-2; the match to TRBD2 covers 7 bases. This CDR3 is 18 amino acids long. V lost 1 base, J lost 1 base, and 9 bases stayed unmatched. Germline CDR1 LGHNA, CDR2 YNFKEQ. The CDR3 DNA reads TGTGCCAGCAGCCAAGGGATCCCTGGCGGGGGGAACACCGGGGAGCTGTTTTTT. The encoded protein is CASSQGIPGGGNTGELFF.